These T cell receptor beta chains were read from a single sample in a study of cytomegalovirus exposure and HLA in healthy donors. Measured with immunoSEQ multiplex PCR; TCRdb has only the in-frame clones, and not every one. The sample records 100,000 to 150,000 clones, about 74% being singletons. The material sequenced was PBMCs. The receptors derive from a male donor in good health and CMV-seronegative. CDR3s include the opening cysteine and the closing phenylalanine or tryptophan. A D gene is named only where the DNA matches it firmly. Clone size is stated in some rows and not others, as once, few, many or a class when expanded.

V: TRBV7-9; J: TRBJ2-7; size: NA; D: TRBD1; CDR3: CSSSLQGGTAPYEQYF; DNA: TGTTCCAGCAGCTTACAGGGTGGGACAGCACCCTACGAGCAGTACTTC
V: TRBV28; J: TRBJ2-7; size: few; D: TRBD1; CDR3: CASSLLTGIPYEQYF; DNA: TGTGCCAGCAGTTTATTGACAGGGATCCCCTACGAGCAGTACTTC
V: TRBV11-2; J: TRBJ2-5; size: once; D: TRBD1; CDR3: CASSSTGTGLETQYF; DNA: TGTGCCAGCAGCTCCACCGGGACAGGGCTTGAGACCCAGTACTTC
V: TRBV28; J: TRBJ2-7; size: NA; D: NA; CDR3: CASSSPGALSYEQYF; DNA: TGTGCCAGCAGTTCCCCGGGAGCGCTCTCCTACGAGCAGTACTTC
V: TRBV28; J: TRBJ1-5; size: NA; D: TRBD1; CDR3: CASSPHWAGGSSENQPQHF; DNA: TGTGCCAGCAGTCCCCACTGGGCAGGGGGAAGTTCTGAGAATCAGCCCCAGCATTTT
V: TRBV9; J: TRBJ2-3; size: NA; D: TRBD1; CDR3: CASSAGTSRGLNTQYF; DNA: TGTGCCAGCAGCGCGGGGACCTCCAGGGGGTTAAATACGCAGTATTTT
V: TRBV4-2; J: TRBJ2-1; size: NA; D: TRBD2; CDR3: CASSQVAGSSYNEQFF; DNA: TGTGCCAGCAGCCAAGTAGCGGGTTCTTCCTACAATGAGCAGTTCTTC
V: TRBV29-1; J: TRBJ1-5; size: few; D: TRBD1; CDR3: CSGAGTDNQPQHF; DNA: TGCAGCGGGGCGGGGACAGACAATCAGCCCCAGCATTTT
V: TRBV6-1; J: TRBJ2-7; size: NA; D: TRBD2; CDR3: CASSPTSGDSYEQYF; DNA: TGTGCCAGCAGTCCGACTAGCGGGGACTCCTACGAGCAGTACTTC
V: TRBV5-6; J: TRBJ1-2; size: once; D: NA; CDR3: CASSLRGATGYTF; DNA: TGTGCCAGCAGCTTGCGGGGGGCAACCGGCTACACCTTC
V: TRBV5-1; J: TRBJ1-4; size: NA; D: TRBD1; CDR3: CASSTDRGNVDEKLFF; DNA: TGCGCCAGCAGCACCGACAGGGGGAACGTCGATGAAAAACTGTTTTTT
V: TRBV7-9; J: TRBJ1-1; size: once; D: NA; CDR3: CASRPTGNTEAFF; DNA: TGTGCCAGCAGACCAACTGGGAACACTGAAGCTTTCTTT
V: TRBV6-6; J: TRBJ1-2; size: NA; D: NA; CDR3: CASSYSGREVDGYTF; DNA: TGTGCCAGCAGTTACTCCGGCAGGGAGGTGGATGGCTACACCTTC
V: TRBV6-4; J: TRBJ1-1; size: NA; D: TRBD1; CDR3: CASRKEDRATGEAFF; DNA: TGTGCCAGCAGAAAAGAGGACAGGGCTACAGGCGAAGCTTTCTTT
V: TRBV9; J: TRBJ2-7; size: once; D: NA; CDR3: CASGAGHPGYEQYF; DNA: TGTGCCAGCGGAGCCGGACACCCAGGCTACGAGCAGTACTTC
V: TRBV5-4; J: TRBJ2-2; size: few; D: TRBD2; CDR3: CASSLEFSGSTGELFF; DNA: TGTGCCAGCAGCTTGGAGTTTAGCGGGAGTACCGGGGAGCTGTTTTTT